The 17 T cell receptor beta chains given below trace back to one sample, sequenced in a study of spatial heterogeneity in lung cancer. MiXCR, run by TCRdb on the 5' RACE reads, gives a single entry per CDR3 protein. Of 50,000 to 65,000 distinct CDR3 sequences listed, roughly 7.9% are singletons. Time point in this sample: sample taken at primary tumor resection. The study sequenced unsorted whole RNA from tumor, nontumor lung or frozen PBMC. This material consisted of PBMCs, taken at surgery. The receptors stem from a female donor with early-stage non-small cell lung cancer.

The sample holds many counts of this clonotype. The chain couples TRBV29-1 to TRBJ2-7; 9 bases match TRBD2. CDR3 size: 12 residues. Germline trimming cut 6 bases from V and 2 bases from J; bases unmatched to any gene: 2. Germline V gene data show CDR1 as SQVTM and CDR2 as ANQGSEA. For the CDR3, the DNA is TGCAGCGTGGGACTAGCAGCCTACGAGCAGTACTTC. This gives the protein CSVGLAAYEQYF.

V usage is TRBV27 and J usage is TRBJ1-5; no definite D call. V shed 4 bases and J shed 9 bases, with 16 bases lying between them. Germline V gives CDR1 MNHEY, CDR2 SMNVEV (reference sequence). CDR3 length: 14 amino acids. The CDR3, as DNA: TGTGCCAGCAGTTCTGGACGGGGAATCACGCCCCAGCATTTT. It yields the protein CASSSGRGITPQHF.

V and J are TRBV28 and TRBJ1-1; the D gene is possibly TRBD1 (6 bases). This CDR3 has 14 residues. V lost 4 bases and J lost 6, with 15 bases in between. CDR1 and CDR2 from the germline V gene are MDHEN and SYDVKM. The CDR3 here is CASSSQSTGPEAFF. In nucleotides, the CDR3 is TGTGCCAGCAGTTCTCAATCAACAGGGCCTGAAGCTTTCTTT. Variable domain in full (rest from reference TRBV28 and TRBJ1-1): DVKVTQSSRYLVKRTGEKVFLECVQDMDHENMFWYRQDPGLGLRLIYFSYDVKMKEKGDIPEGYSVSREKKERFSLILESASTNQTSMYLCASSSQSTGPEAFFGQGTRLTVV.

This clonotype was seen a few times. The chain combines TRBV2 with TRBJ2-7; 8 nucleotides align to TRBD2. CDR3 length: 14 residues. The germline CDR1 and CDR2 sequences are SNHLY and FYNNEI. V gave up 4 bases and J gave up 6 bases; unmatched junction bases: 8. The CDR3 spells CASSVAGTDSEQYF. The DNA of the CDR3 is TGTGCCAGCAGTGTAGCGGGAACGGATTCCGAGCAGTACTTC.

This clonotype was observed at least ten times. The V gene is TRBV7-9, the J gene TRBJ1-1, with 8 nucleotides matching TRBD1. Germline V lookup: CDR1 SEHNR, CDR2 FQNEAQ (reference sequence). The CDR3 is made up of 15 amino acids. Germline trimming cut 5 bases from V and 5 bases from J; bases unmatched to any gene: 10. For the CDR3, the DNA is TGTGCCAGCAGCCCCCGCAGGGGGCCAGATACTGAAGCTTTCTTT. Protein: CASSPRRGPDTEAFF.

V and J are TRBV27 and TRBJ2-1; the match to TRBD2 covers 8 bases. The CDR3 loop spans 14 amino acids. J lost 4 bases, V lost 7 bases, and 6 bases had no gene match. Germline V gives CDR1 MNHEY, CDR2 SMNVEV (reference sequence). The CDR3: CASNKRGLYNEQFF. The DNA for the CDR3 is TGTGCCAGCAACAAGCGGGGGTTGTACAATGAGCAGTTCTTC.

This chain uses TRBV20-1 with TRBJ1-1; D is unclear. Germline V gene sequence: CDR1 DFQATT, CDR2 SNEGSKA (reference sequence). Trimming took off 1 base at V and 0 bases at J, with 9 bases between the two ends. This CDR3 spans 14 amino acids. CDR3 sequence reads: CSARAGSMNTEAFF. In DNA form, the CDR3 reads TGCAGTGCTAGAGCGGGCAGCATGAACACTGAAGCTTTCTTT.

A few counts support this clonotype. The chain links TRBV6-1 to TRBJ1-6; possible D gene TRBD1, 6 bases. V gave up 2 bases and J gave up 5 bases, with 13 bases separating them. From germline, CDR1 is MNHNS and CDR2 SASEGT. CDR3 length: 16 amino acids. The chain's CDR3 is CASSENLAGDNSPLHF. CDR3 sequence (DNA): TGTGCCAGCAGTGAAAACCTGGCAGGGGATAATTCACCCCTCCACTTT.

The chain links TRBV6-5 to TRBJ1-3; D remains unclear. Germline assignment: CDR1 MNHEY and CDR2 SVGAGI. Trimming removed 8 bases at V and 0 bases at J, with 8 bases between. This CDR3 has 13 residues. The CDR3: CASGVSSGNTIYF. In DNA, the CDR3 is TGTGCCAGCGGGGTGAGCTCTGGAAACACCATATATTTT.

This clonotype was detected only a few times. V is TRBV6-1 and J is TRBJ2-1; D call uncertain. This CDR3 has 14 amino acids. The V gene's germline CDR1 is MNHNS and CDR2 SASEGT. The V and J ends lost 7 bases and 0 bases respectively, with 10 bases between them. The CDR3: CASTLESSYNEQFF. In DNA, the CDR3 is TGTGCCAGCACGCTGGAGTCCTCCTACAATGAGCAGTTCTTC.

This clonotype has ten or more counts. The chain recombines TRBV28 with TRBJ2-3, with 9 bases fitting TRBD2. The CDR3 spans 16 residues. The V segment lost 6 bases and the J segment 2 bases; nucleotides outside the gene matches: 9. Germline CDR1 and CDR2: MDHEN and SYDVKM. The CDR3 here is CASSPGSGSPTDTQYF. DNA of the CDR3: TGTGCCAGCAGCCCAGGTAGCGGGAGCCCCACAGATACGCAGTATTTT.

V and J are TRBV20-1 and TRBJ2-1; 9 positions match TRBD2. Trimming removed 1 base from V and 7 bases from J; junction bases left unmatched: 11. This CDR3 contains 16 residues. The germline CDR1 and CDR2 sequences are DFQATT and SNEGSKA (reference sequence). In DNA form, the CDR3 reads TGCAGTGCTAGAGCGCGGCTAGCGGGATGGAGGAATGAGCAGTTCTTC. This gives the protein CSARARLAGWRNEQFF.

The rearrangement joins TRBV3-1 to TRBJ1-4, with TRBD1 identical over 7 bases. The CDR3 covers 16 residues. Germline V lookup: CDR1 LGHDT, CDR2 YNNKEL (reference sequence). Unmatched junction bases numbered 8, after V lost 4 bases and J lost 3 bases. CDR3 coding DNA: TGTGCCAGCAGCCCGGCTGAGGGGGCGCCTAATGAAAAACTGTTTTTT. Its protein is CASSPAEGAPNEKLFF.

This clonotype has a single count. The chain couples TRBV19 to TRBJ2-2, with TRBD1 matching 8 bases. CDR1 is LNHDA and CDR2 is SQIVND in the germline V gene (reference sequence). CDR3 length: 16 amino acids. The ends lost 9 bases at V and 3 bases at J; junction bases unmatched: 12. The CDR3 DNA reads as TGTGCCAGAAGCCCCCGGACAGGGCGCTACACCGGGGAGCTGTTTTTT. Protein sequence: CARSPRTGRYTGELFF.

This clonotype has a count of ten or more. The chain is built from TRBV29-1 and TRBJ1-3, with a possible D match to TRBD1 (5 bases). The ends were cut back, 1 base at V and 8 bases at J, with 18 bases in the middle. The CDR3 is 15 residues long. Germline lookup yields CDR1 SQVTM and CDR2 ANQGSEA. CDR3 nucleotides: TGCAGCGTTGAAGTCTTTTCCCAGTTGGGGGACACCATATATTTT. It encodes CSVEVFSQLGDTIYF.

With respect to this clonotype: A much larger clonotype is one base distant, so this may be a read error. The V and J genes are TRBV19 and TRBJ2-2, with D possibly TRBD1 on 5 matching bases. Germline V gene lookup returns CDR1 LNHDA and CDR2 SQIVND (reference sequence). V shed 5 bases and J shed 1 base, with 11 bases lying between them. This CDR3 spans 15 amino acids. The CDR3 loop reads CASSPFDRNTGELFF. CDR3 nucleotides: TGTGCCAGTAGTCCCTTTGACAGGAACACCGGGGAGCTGTTTTTT.

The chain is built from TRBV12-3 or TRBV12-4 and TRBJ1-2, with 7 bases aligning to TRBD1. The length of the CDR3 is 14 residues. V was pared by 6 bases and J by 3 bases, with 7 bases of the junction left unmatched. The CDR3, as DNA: TGTGCCAGCAGCCCAGGGGGGGGCCACTATGGCTACACCTTC. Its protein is CASSPGGGHYGYTF.